This T cell receptor (beta chain) was recorded in a study of Ad26.COV2.S vaccination and SARS-CoV-2 variants. Study outcomes and limitations: From the TCR breadth and depth analyses, total T cell responses may have been underestimated. Reportedly, spike-specific CD8+ and CD4+ T cell responses achieved substantial breadth once vaccination had taken place.

The treatment was: 15 to 20 received Ad26.COV2.S at low or high dose, single or two shots; 5 received placebo; per-sample allocation not given. The study sampled participants on day 63 after the first vaccine or placebo injection. Boston hosted the donor, who was an adult aged 18-55 years. The V end was cut by 3 bases, the J end by 4 bases, with 11 bases between. The germline V gene encodes CDR1 KGHDR and CDR2 SFDVKD. This CDR3 region has 14 residues. Clones were read by immunoSEQ multiplex PCR, and TCRdb kept only the in-frame ones, dropping some. The sample lists about 350,000 clones, around 88% seen once, with around 11% in the top ten. As regards this clone: Antigen unknown.

The sequencing used peripheral blood, collected in a trial of Ad26.COV2.S vaccine versus placebo. This TCR was recovered from a person aged 18-65 years who received the Ad26.COV2.S COVID-19 vaccine or a placebo. The V and J genes are TRBV24-1 and TRBJ1-2; the D is unclear. The CDR3 bases are TGTGCCACCAGTGATCGTGAGTCTACCTATGGCTACACCTTC. Translation: CATSDRESTYGYTF.